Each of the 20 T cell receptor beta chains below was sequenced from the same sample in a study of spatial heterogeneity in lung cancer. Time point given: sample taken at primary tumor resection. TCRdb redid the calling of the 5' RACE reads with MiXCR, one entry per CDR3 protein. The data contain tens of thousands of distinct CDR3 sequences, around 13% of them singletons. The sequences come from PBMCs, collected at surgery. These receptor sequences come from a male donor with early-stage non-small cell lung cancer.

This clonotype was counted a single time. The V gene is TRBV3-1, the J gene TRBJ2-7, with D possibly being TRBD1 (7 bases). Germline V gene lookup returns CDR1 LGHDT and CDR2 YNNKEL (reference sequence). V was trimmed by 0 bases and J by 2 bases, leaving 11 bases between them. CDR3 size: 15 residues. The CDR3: CASSQDQGEAYEQYF. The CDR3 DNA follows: TGTGCCAGCAGCCAAGATCAGGGGGAGGCCTACGAGCAGTACTTC.

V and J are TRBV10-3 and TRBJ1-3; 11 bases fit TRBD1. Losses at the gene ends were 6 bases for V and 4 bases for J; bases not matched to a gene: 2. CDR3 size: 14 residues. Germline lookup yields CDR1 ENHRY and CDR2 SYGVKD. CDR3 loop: CAIRDRGPGNTIYF. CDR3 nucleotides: TGTGCCATCAGGGACAGGGGGCCCGGAAACACCATATATTTT.

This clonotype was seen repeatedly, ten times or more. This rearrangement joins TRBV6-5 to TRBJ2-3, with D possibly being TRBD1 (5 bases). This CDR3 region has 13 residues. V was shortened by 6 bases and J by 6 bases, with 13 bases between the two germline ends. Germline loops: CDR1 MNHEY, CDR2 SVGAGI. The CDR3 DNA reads TGTGCCAGCAGCAGGTTTGGGGCCGATACGCAGTATTTT. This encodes CASSRFGADTQYF.

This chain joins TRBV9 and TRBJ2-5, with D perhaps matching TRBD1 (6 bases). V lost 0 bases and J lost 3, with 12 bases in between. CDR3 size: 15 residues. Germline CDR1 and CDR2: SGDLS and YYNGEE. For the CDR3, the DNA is TGTGCCAGCAGCGTAGTGGGACAATCAGAAGAGACCCAGTACTTC. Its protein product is CASSVVGQSEETQYF.

CDR3 sequence reads: CASAQDNYGYTF. The CDR3 DNA reads as TGCGCCAGCGCGCAGGACAACTATGGCTACACCTTC. J is TRBJ1-2 and V is TRBV5-1; D is uncertain. The CDR3 has 12 amino acids. CDR1 and CDR2 from the germline V gene are SGHRS and YFSETQ. The germline V and J ends were trimmed by 7 bases and 2 bases, with 9 bases remaining between them. Filled out from reference TRBV5-1 and TRBJ1-2, the complete variable domain reads KAGVTQTPRYLIKTRGQQVTLSCSPISGHRSVSWYQQTPGQGLQFLFEYFSETQRNKGNFPGRFSGRQFSNSRSEMNVSTLELGDSALYLCASAQDNYGYTFGSGTRLTVV.

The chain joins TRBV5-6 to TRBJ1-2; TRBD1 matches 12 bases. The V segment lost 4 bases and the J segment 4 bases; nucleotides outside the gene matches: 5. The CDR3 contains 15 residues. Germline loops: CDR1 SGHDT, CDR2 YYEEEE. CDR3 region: CASSPGTGGIYGYTF. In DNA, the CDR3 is TGTGCCAGCAGCCCGGGGACAGGGGGCATCTATGGCTACACCTTC. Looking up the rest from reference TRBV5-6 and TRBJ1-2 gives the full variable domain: DAGVTQSPTHLIKTRGQQVTLRCSPKSGHDTVSWYQQALGQGPQFIFQYYEEEERQRGNFPDRFSGHQFPNYSSELNVNALLLGDSALYLCASSPGTGGIYGYTFGSGTRLTVV.

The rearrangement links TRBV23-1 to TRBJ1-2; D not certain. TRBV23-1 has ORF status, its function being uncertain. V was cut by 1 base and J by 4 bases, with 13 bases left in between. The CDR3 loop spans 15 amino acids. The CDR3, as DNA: TGCGCCAGCAGTCAATTAACTGCCACGGTCTATGGCTACACCTTC. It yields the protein CASSQLTATVYGYTF.

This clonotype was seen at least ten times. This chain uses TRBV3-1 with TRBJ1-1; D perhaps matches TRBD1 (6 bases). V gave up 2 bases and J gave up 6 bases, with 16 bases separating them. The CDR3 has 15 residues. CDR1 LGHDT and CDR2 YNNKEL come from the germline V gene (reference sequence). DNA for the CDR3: TGTGCCAGCAGCCAACCCTACCAGGGGCCAGCTGAAGCTTTCTTT. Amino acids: CASSQPYQGPAEAFF.

As DNA, the CDR3 is TGTGCCAGCAGCCATGACCCTAACTATGGCTACACCTTC. Protein: CASSHDPNYGYTF. This sequence joins TRBV16 and TRBJ1-2, with no clear D. Trimming cost V 3 bases and J 0 bases, with 5 bases left between them. The V gene's germline CDR1 is KGHSY and CDR2 FQNENV. The CDR3 runs to 13 residues.

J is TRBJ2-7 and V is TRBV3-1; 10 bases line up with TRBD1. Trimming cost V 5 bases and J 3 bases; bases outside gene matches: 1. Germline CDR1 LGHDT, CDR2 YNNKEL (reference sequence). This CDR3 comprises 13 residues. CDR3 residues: CASSRTGGYEQYF. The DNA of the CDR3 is TGTGCCAGCAGCAGGACAGGGGGCTACGAGCAGTACTTC.

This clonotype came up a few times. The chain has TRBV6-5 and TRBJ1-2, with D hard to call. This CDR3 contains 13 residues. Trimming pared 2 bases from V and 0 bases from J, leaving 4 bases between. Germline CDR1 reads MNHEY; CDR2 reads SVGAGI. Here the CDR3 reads CASSYRPNYGYTF. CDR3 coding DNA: TGTGCCAGCAGTTACAGGCCTAACTATGGCTACACCTTC.

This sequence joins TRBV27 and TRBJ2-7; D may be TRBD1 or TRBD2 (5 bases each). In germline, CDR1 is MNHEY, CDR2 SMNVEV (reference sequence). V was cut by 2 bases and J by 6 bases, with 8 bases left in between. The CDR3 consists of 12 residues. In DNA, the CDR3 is TGTGCCAGCAGTTTAATGGGACGCGAGCAGTACTTC. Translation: CASSLMGREQYF.

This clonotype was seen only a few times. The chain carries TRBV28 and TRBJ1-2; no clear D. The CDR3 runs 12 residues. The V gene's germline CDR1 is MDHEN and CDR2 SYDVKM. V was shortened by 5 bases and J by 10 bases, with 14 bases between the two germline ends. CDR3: CASSQNDRVYTF. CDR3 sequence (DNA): TGTGCCAGCAGTCAGAATGACCGAGTCTACACCTTC.

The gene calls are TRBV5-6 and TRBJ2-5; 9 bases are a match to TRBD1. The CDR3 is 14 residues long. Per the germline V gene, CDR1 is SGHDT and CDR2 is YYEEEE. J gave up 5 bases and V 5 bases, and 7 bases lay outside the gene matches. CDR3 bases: TGTGCCAGCAGTCGGACAGGGGCGGAGGAGACCCAGTACTTC. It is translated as CASSRTGAEETQYF.

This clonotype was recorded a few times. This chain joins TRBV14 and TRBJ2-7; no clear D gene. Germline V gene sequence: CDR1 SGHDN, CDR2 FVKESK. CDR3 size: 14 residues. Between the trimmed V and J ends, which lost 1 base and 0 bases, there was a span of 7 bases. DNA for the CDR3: TGTGCCAGCAGCCAAGCCGGTAGCTCCTACGAGCAGTACTTC. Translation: CASSQAGSSYEQYF.

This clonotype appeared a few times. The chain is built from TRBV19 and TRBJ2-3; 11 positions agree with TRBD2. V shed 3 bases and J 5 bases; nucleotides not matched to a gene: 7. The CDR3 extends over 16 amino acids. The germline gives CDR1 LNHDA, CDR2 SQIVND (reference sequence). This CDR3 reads CASSIRLAGSEDTQYF. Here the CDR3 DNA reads TGTGCCAGTAGTATCAGACTAGCGGGATCCGAAGATACGCAGTATTTT.

CDR3 nucleotides: TGTGCCAGTAGTCCGAGGACAGGGGGCCTTGAGGAGACCCAGTACTTC. Protein sequence: CASSPRTGGLEETQYF. The genes are TRBV19 and TRBJ2-5; 11 bases fit TRBD1. This CDR3 spans 16 amino acids. Germline V gene lookup returns CDR1 LNHDA and CDR2 SQIVND (reference sequence). V shed 5 bases, J shed 5 bases, and the junction held 10 bases outside the gene matches.

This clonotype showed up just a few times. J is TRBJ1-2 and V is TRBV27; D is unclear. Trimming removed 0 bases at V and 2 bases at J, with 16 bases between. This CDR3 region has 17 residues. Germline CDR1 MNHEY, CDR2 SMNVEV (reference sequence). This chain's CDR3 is CASSLSFTKVLNYGYTF. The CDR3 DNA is TGTGCCAGCAGTTTATCGTTCACAAAAGTCCTCAACTATGGCTACACCTTC.

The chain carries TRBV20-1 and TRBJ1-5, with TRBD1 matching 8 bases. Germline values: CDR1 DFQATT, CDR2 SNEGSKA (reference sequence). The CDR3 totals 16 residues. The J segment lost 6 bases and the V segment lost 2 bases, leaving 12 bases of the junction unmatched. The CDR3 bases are TGCAGTGCTAGAATCCCCGGGACAGGTGATAGTCAGCCCCAGCATTTT. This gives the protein CSARIPGTGDSQPQHF.

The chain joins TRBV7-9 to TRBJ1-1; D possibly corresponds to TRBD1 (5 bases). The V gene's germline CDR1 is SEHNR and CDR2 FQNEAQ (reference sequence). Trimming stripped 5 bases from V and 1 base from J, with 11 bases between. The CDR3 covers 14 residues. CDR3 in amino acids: CASSIDRRNTEAFF. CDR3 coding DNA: TGTGCCAGCAGCATCGACAGACGGAACACTGAAGCTTTCTTT.